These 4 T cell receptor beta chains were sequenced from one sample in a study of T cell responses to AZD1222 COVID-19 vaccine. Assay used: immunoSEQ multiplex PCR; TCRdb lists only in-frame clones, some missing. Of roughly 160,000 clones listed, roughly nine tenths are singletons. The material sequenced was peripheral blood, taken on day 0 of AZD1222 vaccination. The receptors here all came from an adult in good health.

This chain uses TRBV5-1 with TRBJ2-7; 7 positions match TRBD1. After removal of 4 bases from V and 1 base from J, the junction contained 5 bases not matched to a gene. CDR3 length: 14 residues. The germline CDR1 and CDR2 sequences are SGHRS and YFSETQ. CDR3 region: CASSRDSLSYEQYF. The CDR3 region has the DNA TGCGCCAGCAGCCGGGACAGCTTATCCTACGAGCAGTACTTC.

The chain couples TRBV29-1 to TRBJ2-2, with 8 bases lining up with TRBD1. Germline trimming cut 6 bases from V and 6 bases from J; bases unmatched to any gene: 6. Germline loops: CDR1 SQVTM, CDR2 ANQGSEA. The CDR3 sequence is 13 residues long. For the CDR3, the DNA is TGCAGCGTCCTAATACAGGGGGCCGGGGAGCTGTTTTTT. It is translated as CSVLIQGAGELFF.

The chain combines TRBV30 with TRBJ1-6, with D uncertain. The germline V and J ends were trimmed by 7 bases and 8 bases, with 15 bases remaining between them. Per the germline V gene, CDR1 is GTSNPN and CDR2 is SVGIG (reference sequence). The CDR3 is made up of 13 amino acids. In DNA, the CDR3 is TGTGCCTACCGGATCGCGCTGGATTCACCCCTCCACTTT. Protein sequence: CAYRIALDSPLHF.

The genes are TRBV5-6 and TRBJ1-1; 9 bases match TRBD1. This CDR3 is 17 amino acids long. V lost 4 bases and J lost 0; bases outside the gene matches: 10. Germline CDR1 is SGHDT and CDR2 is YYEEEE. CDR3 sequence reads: CASSNGQGRLMNTEAFF. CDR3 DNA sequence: TGTGCCAGCAGCAACGGACAGGGGCGTTTAATGAACACTGAAGCTTTCTTT.